This paragraph covers one TCR beta chain sequence. This clonotype was picked up many times. The specificity of this receptor is unknown. Base qualities are not provided; no much larger clone lies one nucleotide away. At the junction V is shortened by 3 bases and J by 7 bases, with 13 bases in between. The CDR3 runs 15 residues from the cysteine to the phenylalanine. The entry retains the CDR3 DNA only, 45 bases that are in frame from base 1. The germline V gene supplies CDR1 SGHTA and CDR2 FQGNSA. TCRdb lists the instrument as Illumina HiSeq 1500. TCRdb reran the public reads through fastp at Q25 and MiXCR, keeping productive beta chains. Here each entry gathers all rows of one CDR3 protein and keeps the most common genes and DNA. This sample holds about 900,000 distinct CDR3 sequences; 30% to 40% were observed only once. Around 15% of the sample is held by the ten biggest clonotypes. According to the study, the label for this sample's treatment or condition signals: in vitro stimulation with specific CMV peptide epitopes to enrich CMV-specific T cells.

This entry is derived from a study of T cell repertoires in cytomegalovirus infection (dated by TCRdb to between 2018 and 2021). Regarding the research as a whole: Recently identified HLA-C-restricted CMV epitopes, whose presentation resists viral immunomodulation, were targeted by peptide stimulations together with well-studied HLA-B-restricted epitopes. Donor HLA type was relevant to the analysis, as public TCR beta signatures indicated carriage of CMV infection together with the matching HLA type.

Study-level results and caveats: The ex vivo response was dominated by HLA-C-restricted CMV-specific TCR beta clonotypes, which also provided the single most frequent clonotype in two of eight donors. Cumulative frequency of public TCR beta family members discriminated carriers of CMV infection plus the relevant HLA type in this cohort and an independent roughly 320-donor cohort.

The material sequenced was cultured CD8+ T cells from PBMCs, taken from culture after CMV antigen stimulation. The sequence came from a human donor in good health (CMV status not recorded). Some clones in this sample may be carry-over from other donors' samples. This chain is built from TRBV7-2 and TRBJ1-6, with a weak D call of TRBD1 (5 bases match). The CDR3 in this case is CASSLNRGYNSPLHF. The base sequence is TGTGCCAGCAGCTTGAATAGGGGATACAATTCACCCCTCCACTTT.